Each of the 9 T cell receptor beta chains below was sequenced from the same sample in a study of Graves' ophthalmopathy and Graves' hyperthyroidism. TCR beta CDR3 regions were amplified from RNA transcripts. An initial RT-PCR round employing HTBI primers preceded a second-round multiplex PCR. One entry per CDR3 protein, called by TCRdb with MiXCR from the multiplex PCR reads. The sample consists of approximately 330,000 distinct CDR3 sequences, under 20% of them appearing once. The sample consisted of peripheral blood. These receptor sequences come from an adult man with Graves' ophthalmopathy.

This clonotype occurred many times. The chain links TRBV12-3 or TRBV12-4 to TRBJ2-7; the D is unclear. The CDR3 runs to 12 residues. Trimming removed 4 bases at V and 9 bases at J, with 13 bases between. CDR3 sequence (DNA): TGTGCCAGCAGTTCCAACTGGGGTGGGCAGTACTTC. Encoded protein: CASSSNWGGQYF.

V gene TRBV6-5 combines with J gene TRBJ2-5, with D perhaps matching TRBD2 (6 bases). The germline CDR1 and CDR2 sequences are MNHEY and SVGAGI. The CDR3 loop spans 14 amino acids. The V and J ends lost 4 bases and 5 bases respectively, with 14 bases between them. DNA for the CDR3: TGTGCCAGCAGTTTTTCATGGGCGGGGGAGACCCAGTACTTC. This sequence encodes CASSFSWAGETQYF.

This clonotype was recorded at least ten times. J is TRBJ2-7 and V is TRBV6-2 or TRBV6-3, with 11 positions matching TRBD1. CDR3 length: 17 amino acids. CDR1 and CDR2 (germline): MNHEY, SVGEGT. V gave up 6 bases and J gave up 2 bases; unmatched junction bases: 12. CDR3 sequence (DNA): TGTGCCAGCAGACGACACCGGGACAGGGGGATTACCTACGAGCAGTACTTC. This sequence encodes CASRRHRDRGITYEQYF.

Many counts were recorded for this clonotype. The chain employs TRBV9 and TRBJ1-6; 8 nucleotides agree with TRBD1. V was pared by 0 bases and J by 9 bases, with 8 bases of the junction left unmatched. The CDR3 is 16 amino acids. CDR1 is SGDLS, CDR2 YYNGEE, per germline. The CDR3 nucleotides read TGTGCCAGCAGCGTAGTAGTTTCAGGGGGCTGTTCACCCCTCCACTTT. Translating it yields CASSVVVSGGCSPLHF.

This clonotype occurred many times. V is TRBV20-1 and J is TRBJ2-2; D may be TRBD2 (6 bases). V lost 8 bases and J 4 bases, leaving 14 bases between the germline ends. The germline gives CDR1 DFQATT, CDR2 SNEGSKA (reference sequence). This CDR3 spans 13 amino acids. CDR3 in amino acids: CSTRDFFTGELFF. The CDR3 DNA reads as TGCAGTACACGGGACTTCTTCACCGGGGAGCTGTTTTTT.

This clonotype came up many times. J is TRBJ2-7 and V is TRBV5-1, with TRBD2 as a possible D gene (5 bases). CDR1 is SGHRS, CDR2 YFSETQ, per germline. This CDR3 comprises 16 residues. V shed 6 bases and J shed 0 bases, with 19 bases lying between them. CDR3 in amino acids: CASTSLPGGSSYEQYF. The CDR3 DNA follows: TGCGCCAGCACCTCTTTACCCGGAGGAAGCTCCTACGAGCAGTACTTC.

The chain is built from TRBV6-5 and TRBJ1-2, with 12 bases fitting TRBD1. Trimming took 0 bases from V and 6 from J; bases not matched to a gene: 8. Germline CDR1 reads MNHEY; CDR2 reads SVGAGI. There are 17 residues in the CDR3. In DNA form, the CDR3 reads TGTGCCAGCAGTTACTCGTTTGGGACAGGGGGCGGGAATGGCTACACCTTC. Protein product: CASSYSFGTGGGNGYTF.

The V call is TRBV12-3 or TRBV12-4, the J call TRBJ2-7; D perhaps matches TRBD2 (7 bases). CDR3 length: 15 amino acids. Trimming pared 4 bases from V and 6 bases from J, leaving 19 bases between. This CDR3 reads CASSYGGGSISEQYF. The CDR3 coding sequence is TGTGCCAGCAGTTACGGGGGCGGGAGCATTTCCGAGCAGTACTTC.

This clonotype was observed a few times. CDR3 region: CASSPLAAPGETQYF. As DNA, the CDR3 is TGTGCCAGCTCACCTCTAGCGGCGCCTGGGGAGACCCAGTACTTC. The chain links TRBV18 to TRBJ2-5, with TRBD2 matching 7 bases. Germline CDR1 is KGHSH and CDR2 is LQKENI. The ends lost 3 bases at V and 5 bases at J; junction bases unmatched: 9. The CDR3 has 15 amino acids.